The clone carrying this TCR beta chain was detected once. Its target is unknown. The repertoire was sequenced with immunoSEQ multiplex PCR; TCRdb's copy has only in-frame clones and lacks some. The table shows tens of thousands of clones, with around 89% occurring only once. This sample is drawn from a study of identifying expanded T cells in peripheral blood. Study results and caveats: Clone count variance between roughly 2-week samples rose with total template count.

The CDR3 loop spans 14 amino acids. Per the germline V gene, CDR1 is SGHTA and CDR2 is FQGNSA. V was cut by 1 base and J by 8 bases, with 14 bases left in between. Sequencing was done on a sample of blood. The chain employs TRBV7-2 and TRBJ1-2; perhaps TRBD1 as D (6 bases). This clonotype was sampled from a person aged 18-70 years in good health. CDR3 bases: TGTGCCAGCAGCTTAGAGCGGGGGGCGAGGGGCTACACCTTC. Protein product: CASSLERGARGYTF.